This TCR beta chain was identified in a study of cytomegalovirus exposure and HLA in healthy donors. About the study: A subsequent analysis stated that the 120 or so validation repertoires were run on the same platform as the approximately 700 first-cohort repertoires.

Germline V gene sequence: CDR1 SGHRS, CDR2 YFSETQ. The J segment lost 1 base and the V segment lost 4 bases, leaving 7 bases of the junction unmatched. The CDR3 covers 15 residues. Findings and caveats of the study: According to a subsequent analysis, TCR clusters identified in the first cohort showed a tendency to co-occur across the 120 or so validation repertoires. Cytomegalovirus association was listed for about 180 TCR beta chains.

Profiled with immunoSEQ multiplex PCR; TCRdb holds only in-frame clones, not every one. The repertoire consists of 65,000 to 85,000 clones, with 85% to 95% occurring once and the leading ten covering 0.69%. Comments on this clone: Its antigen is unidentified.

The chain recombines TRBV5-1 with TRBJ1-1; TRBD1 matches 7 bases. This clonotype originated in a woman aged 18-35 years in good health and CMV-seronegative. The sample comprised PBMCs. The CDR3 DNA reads TGCGCCAGCAGCCCCGGACAGGAGCGGAACACTGAAGCTTTCTTT. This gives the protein CASSPGQERNTEAFF.